This TCR beta chain was retrieved from a study of T-cell reconstitution after alpha-beta-depleted transplantation in children. TCRbeta library construction was performed incorporating unique molecular identifiers. In TCRdb, the PCR reads were re-called with MiXCR into one record per CDR3 protein. The table includes about 370,000 distinct CDR3 sequences, approximately 20% detected once. This clonotype has ten or more counts. CDR3 length equals 13 residues. Germline assignment: CDR1 SGHRS and CDR2 YFSETQ. Trimming stripped 3 bases from V and 3 bases from J, with 10 bases between. The genes are TRBV5-1 and TRBJ2-7; D remains ambiguous. The origin of this receptor is a human donor who donated a stem cell graft to a child with acute myeloid leukemia. The sequencing here drew on PBMCs from the stem cell graft donor, taken from the stem cell graft. The DNA of the CDR3 is TGCGCCAGCAGCTCGGATAGCTACTACGAGCAGTACTTC. Its protein is CASSSDSYYEQYF.